This T cell receptor beta chain was sequenced during a study of cytomegalovirus exposure and HLA in healthy donors. Study summary: Most donors, 70% to 85% of a few hundred genotyped, fell in the Caucasian-associated ancestry cluster. Findings and limits, study-wide: Judged likely to be a sequencing artifact was a cluster of highly shared sequence variants. Researchers had no immune exposure information except CMV serostatus available.

PCR amplification relied on 60 Vbeta primers (plus 13 Jbeta primers). Using immunoSEQ multiplex PCR, the repertoire was profiled, and TCRdb retains in-frame clones only, with some absent. There are tens of thousands of clones in the sample; 84% occur only once, and about 5.6% lies in the top ten. V was pared by 8 bases and J by 3 bases, with 15 bases between. CDR3 size: 13 residues. CDR1 and CDR2 from the germline V gene are GTSNPN and SVGIG (reference sequence). Though probably carrying unrecorded immune exposures, donors were nominally healthy at sampling. In regard to this clone: No antigen is known for it.

Input material: PBMCs. The TCR sequence derives from a woman under 30 in good health and CMV-seropositive. The V and J genes are TRBV30 and TRBJ2-3, with a weak D call TRBD2 (6 bases). This chain's CDR3 is CAESGSGTDTQYF. Written as DNA, the CDR3 is TGTGCCGAATCGGGCAGCGGGACAGATACGCAGTATTTT.